This is a list of T cell receptor beta chains from one sample in a study of shared clonotypes between healthy human individuals. Sequenced by immunoSEQ multiplex PCR; TCRdb stores in-frame clones only, minus some. The data show over 800,000 clones, about 92% seen once. Sequenced: naive CD8+ T cells sorted from blood. All receptors come from a man aged 30 to 39 in good health. The CDR3 runs from the conserved cysteine through the conserved F or W. The D gene is left open where the match is weak.

.	TRBV2	16	CASSESRTGSGNTIYF
TRBD1	TRBV4-1	15	CASSLRTGGNYGYTF
.	TRBV7-9	14	CASSLPGPYNEQFF
TRBD1	TRBV4-1	17	CASSQDQPTGVTGELFF
TRBD2	TRBV27	14	CASSYGTSGYEQYF
.	TRBV6-5	16	CASSYSTGDIGETQYF
.	TRBV5-8	14	CASRGRIGIYEQYF
TRBD2	TRBV5-1	17	CASSLRGLADLTDTQYF
.	TRBV10-2	13	CASSERHVNEQFF
.	TRBV28	13	CASSFLGGFEAFF
TRBD2	TRBV27	14	CASSSTSGSYEQYF
.	TRBV2	12	CASIQGRYEQYF
.	TRBV11-2	12	CASSLDHDTQYF
.	TRBV7-6	16	CASSLNGDSGANVLTF
.	TRBV18	17	CASSRPLGAETQETQYF
TRBD2	TRBV4-1	16	CASSQQFGTSKETQYF
TRBD1	TRBV28	17	CASSTGTGASSTDTQYF
.	TRBV5-6	14	CASSGGGVWETQYF
.	TRBV11-2	14	CASSLFVGGHEQYF
.	TRBV19	17	CASSPPGGVSGANVLTF
TRBD1	TRBV5-1	14	CASSLGTGIYEQYF
.	TRBV6-1	15	CASSDNQGRNQPQHF
.	TRBV19	15	CASSIPDSSNQPQHF
.	TRBV9	14	CASSEGGSGNTIYF
TRBD1	TRBV6-5	16	CASSYSSTGASYEQYF
TRBD1	TRBV5-1	15	CASSLEQGETGELFF
.	TRBV21-1	12	CASSKGHTEAFF
TRBD2	TRBV14	16	CASRLTGEGLWNEQFF
TRBD1	TRBV13	15	CASSGLGTGSYEQYF
.	TRBV29-1	15	CSVDEGGLARETQYF
.	TRBV11-2	13	CASSVYSSYEQYF